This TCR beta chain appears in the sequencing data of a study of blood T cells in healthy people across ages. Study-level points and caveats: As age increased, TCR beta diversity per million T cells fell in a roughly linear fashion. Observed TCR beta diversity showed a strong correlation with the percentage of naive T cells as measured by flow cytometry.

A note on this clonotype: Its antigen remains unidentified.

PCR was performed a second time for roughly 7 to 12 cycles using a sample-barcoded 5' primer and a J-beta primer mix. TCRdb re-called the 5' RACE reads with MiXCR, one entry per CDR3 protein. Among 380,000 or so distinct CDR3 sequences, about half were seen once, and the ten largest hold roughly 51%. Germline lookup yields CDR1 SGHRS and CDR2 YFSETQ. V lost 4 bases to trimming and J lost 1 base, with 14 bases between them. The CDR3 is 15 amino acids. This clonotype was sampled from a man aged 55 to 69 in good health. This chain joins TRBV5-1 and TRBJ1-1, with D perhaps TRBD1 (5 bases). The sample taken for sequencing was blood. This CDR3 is CASSKLGGGNTEAFF. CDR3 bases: TGCGCCAGCAGCAAACTGGGTGGGGGGAACACTGAAGCTTTCTTT. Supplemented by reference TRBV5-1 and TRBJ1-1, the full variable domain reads KAGVTQTPRYLIKTRGQQVTLSCSPISGHRSVSWYQQTPGQGLQFLFEYFSETQRNKGNFPGRFSGRQFSNSRSEMNVSTLELGDSALYLCASSKLGGGNTEAFFGQGTRLTVV.